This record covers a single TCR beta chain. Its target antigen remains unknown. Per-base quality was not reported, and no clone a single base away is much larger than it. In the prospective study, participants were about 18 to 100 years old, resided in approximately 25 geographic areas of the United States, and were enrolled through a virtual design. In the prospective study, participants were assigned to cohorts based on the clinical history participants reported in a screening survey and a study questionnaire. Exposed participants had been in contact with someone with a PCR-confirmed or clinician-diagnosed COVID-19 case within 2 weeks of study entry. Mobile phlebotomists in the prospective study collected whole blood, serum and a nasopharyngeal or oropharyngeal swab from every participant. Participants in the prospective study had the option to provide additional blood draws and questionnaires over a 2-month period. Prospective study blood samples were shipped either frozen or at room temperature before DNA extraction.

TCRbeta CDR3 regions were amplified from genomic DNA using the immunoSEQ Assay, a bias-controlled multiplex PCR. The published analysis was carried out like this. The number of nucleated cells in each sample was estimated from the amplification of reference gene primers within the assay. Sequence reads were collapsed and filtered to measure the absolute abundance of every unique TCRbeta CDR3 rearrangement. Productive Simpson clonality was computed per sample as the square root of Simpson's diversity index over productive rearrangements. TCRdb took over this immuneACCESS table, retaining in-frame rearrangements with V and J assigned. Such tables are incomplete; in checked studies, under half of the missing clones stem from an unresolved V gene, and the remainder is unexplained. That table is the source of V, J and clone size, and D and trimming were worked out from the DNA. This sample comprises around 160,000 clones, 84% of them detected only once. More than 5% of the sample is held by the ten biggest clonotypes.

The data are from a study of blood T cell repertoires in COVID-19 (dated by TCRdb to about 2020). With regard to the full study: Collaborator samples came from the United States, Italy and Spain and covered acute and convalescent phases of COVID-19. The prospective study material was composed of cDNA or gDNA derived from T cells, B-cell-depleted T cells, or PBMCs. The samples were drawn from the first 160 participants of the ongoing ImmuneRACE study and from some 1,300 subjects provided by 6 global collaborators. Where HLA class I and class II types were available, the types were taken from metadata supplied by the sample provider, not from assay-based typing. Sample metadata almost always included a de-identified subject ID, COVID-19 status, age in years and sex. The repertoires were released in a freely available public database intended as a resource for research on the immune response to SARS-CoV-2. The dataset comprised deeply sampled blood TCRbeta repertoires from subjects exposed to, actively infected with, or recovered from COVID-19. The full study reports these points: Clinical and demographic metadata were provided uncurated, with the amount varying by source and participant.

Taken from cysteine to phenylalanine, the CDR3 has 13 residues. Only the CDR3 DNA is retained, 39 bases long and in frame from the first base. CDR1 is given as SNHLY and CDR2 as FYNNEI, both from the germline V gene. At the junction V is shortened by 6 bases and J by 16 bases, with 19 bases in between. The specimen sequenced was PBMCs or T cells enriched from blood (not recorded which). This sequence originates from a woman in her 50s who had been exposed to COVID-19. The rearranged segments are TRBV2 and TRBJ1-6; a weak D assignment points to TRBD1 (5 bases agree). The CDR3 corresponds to CASRALGYRSLHF. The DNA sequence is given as TGTGCCAGCAGGGCCCTGGGGTACAGGAGTCTCCACTTT. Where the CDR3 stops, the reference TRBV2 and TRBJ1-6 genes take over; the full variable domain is EPEVTQTPSHQVTQMGQEVILRCVPISNHLYFYWYRQILGQKVEFLVSFYNNEISEKSEIFDDQFSVERPDGSNFTLKIRSTKLEDSAMYFCASRALGYRSLHFGNGTRLTVT.